Following are 5 T cell receptor beta chains from one sample sequenced in a study of cytomegalovirus exposure and HLA in healthy donors. Amplification used 60 Vbeta primers and 13 Jbeta primers. The protocol was immunoSEQ multiplex PCR, while the TCRdb copy is restricted to in-frame clones and leaves out a portion. The table shows about 120,000 clones, with 65% to 75% occurring only once. The sample consisted of PBMCs. These receptors all stem from a man in his forties in good health and CMV-seropositive.

V gene TRBV5-1 combines with J gene TRBJ2-3; D is unresolved. Germline-derived CDR1 and CDR2 are SGHRS and YFSETQ. Trimming shortened V by 4 bases and J by 2 bases, and 8 bases separated the two germline ends. The CDR3 covers 13 residues. CDR3 nucleotide sequence: TGCGCCAGCAGCGGGCAGGCCACAGATACGCAGTATTTT. Translated: CASSGQATDTQYF.

The chain uses TRBV29-1 and TRBJ1-2, with unresolved D. The V end was cut by 0 bases, the J end by 4 bases, with 12 bases between. Looked up from germline, CDR1 is SQVTM and CDR2 is ANQGSEA. The CDR3 is made up of 14 amino acids. CDR3 loop: CSVEDPTHLYGYTF. The CDR3 bases are TGCAGCGTTGAAGATCCCACTCACCTCTATGGCTACACCTTC.

The CDR3 here is CASSESDSPASPLHF. CDR3 in DNA: TGTGCCAGCAGTGAATCGGACTCCCCGGCTTCACCCCTCCACTTT. The V call is TRBV25-1, the J call TRBJ1-6, with D hard to call. The CDR3 is made up of 15 amino acids. Trimming removed 1 base at V and 9 bases at J, with 13 bases between. Germline loops: CDR1 MGHDK, CDR2 SYGVNS.

The chain couples TRBV7-2 to TRBJ2-5, with TRBD2 matching 9 bases. The CDR3 covers 15 residues. J gave up 4 bases and V 4 bases, and 7 bases lay outside the gene matches. CDR1 is SGHTA, CDR2 FQGNSA, per germline. As DNA, the CDR3 is TGTGCCAGCAGCTGGAGCGGGGGGATGGGAGAGACCCAGTACTTC. This gives the protein CASSWSGGMGETQYF.

This clone was found a few times. The CDR3 region has the DNA TGCGCCAGCAGCTTGTCGTGGGCGGGGCAAGAGACCCAGTACTTC. The encoded protein is CASSLSWAGQETQYF. The genes are TRBV5-1 and TRBJ2-5, with D perhaps matching TRBD2 (6 bases). Deletions cut 1 base from V and 2 bases from J, with 12 bases between. Germline V gives CDR1 SGHRS, CDR2 YFSETQ. The CDR3 runs 15 residues.